This is a list of T cell receptor beta chains from one sample in a study of spatial heterogeneity in lung cancer. MiXCR, run by TCRdb on the 5' RACE reads, gives a single entry per CDR3 protein. This sample has about 13,000 distinct CDR3 sequences, with 3.5% to 4.5% found just once. The specimen was lung tumor tissue, collected at surgery. These TCRs come from a male donor with early-stage non-small cell lung cancer. Both conserved end residues are part of each CDR3.

CASSGRLDPYISYEQYF	TRBV25-1	TRBJ2-7
CASSLGQANYGYTF	TRBV7-2	TRBJ1-2
CATGRQPLIYGYTF	TRBV6-5	TRBJ1-2
CATSRSYRGRADTQYF	TRBV15	TRBJ2-3
CASSLSRDTQYF	TRBV5-1	TRBJ2-3
CASSLEVRERTDTQYF	TRBV5-6	TRBJ2-3
CASSLYAGPYEQYF	TRBV7-2	TRBJ2-7
CASSNAGYGYTF	TRBV5-1	TRBJ1-2
CSARVVEIMNTEAFF	TRBV20-1	TRBJ1-1
CASSPTLGKLFF	TRBV28	TRBJ1-4
CSAGGLSQETQYF	TRBV20-1	TRBJ2-5
CASSLESWSYEQYF	TRBV11-2	TRBJ2-7
CASSSDGGQTLITGLFF	TRBV11-2	TRBJ2-2
CSVGRDGYPQETQYF	TRBV20-1	TRBJ2-5
CASSLGLAGELFF	TRBV7-7	TRBJ2-2
CASSEWGLQAEQYF	TRBV2	TRBJ2-7
CASSEGWVLNTEAFF	TRBV6-1	TRBJ1-1
CASSFSDWNTEAFF	TRBV5-1	TRBJ1-1
CARGWREAGGYTF	TRBV30	TRBJ1-2
CASSSSLTETQETQYF	TRBV5-1	TRBJ2-5
CASSQSGTSGSSYEQYF	TRBV4-2	TRBJ2-7
CASSGWNTEAFF	TRBV3-1	TRBJ1-1
CASLGKRGRANVLTF	TRBV25-1	TRBJ2-6
CASTGGAEAFF	TRBV2	TRBJ1-1
CASSYKARLDSSPYEQYF	TRBV6-5	TRBJ2-7
CASSPGQNPEKLFF	TRBV9	TRBJ1-4
CSARDTGYNNYGYTF	TRBV20-1	TRBJ1-2
CASTRGTSGGEQFF	TRBV5-1	TRBJ2-1
CASGLVKDGSSTDTQYF	TRBV12-5	TRBJ2-3
CASSWGDTGLHTF	TRBV7-2	TRBJ1-2
CASSQGRTYEQYF	TRBV2	TRBJ2-7